This T cell receptor beta chain was documented in a study of CD8+CD57+ T cells in acquired aplastic anemia. Study background: Isolated CD4+ and CD8+ cells, once sorted, yielded DNA averaging around 2.9 ug.

V was shortened by 3 bases and J by 3 bases, with 14 bases between the two germline ends. The length of the CDR3 is 14 residues. The germline CDR1 and CDR2 sequences are DFQATT and SNEGSKA (reference sequence). The study profiled TCR beta VDJ and CDR3 using genomic DNA as template. TCRdb redid the calling of the reads with MiXCR, one entry per CDR3 protein. The sample carries fewer than 200,000 distinct CDR3 sequences, about 45% recorded once. As to this clonotype: Antigen unknown.

Patients picked for sequencing had shown CD8+CD57+ cell expansion detected by flow cytometry. Sampling of blood occurred while the patients had still received no therapy. Study-level findings and limits: Researchers report that around 30 CD8+ CDR3 sequences appeared in both patients and controls. CD8+ Simpson's diversity in patients was not significantly different from that in controls.

The specimen was sorted CD4+, CD8+, or CD8+CD57+ T cells (not recorded which) from PBMCs. The origin of this receptor is a human donor with aplastic anemia. This chain links TRBV20-1 with TRBJ1-1; TRBD1 is a possible D gene (5 bases). CDR3 bases: TGCAGTGCTAGTTCAAGAGGGACCGACACTGAAGCTTTCTTT. The encoded protein is CSASSRGTDTEAFF.